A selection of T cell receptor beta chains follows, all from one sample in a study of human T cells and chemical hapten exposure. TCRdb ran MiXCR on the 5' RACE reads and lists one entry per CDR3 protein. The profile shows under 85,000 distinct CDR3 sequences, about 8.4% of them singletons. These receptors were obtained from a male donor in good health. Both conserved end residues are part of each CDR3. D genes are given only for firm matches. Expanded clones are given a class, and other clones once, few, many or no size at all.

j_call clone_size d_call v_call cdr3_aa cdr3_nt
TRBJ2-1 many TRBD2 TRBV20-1 CSARDEREGYNEQFF TGCAGTGCTAGAGACGAGCGGGAGGGATACAATGAGCAGTTCTTC
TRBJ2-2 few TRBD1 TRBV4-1 CASSLPGQGVGELFF TGCGCCAGCAGCCTTCCGGGACAGGGAGTAGGGGAGCTGTTTTTT
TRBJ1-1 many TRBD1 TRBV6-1 CAGGQVMNTEAFF TGTGCCGGGGGACAGGTGATGAACACTGAAGCTTTCTTT
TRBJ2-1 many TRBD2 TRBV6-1 CASKERGGLDNEQFF TGTGCCAGTAAGGAGCGGGGGGGCCTGGACAATGAGCAGTTCTTC
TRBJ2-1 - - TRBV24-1 CATSDLRGGNEQFF TGTGCCACCAGTGATTTACGGGGCGGGAATGAGCAGTTCTTC
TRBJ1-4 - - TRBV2 CASSERGFNEKLFF TGTGCCAGCAGTGAAAGGGGGTTTAATGAAAAACTGTTTTTT
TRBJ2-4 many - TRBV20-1 CSASVRTVGGDIQYF TGCAGTGCTAGTGTCCGGACAGTCGGGGGAGACATTCAGTACTTC
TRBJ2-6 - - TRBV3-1 CASSQRGDFALGANVLTF TGTGCCAGCAGCCAAAGGGGGGATTTCGCTCTTGGGGCCAACGTCCTGACTTTC
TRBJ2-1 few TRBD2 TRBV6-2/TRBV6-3 CASSYSTSGAYNEQFF TGTGCCAGCAGTTACTCGACTAGCGGGGCCTACAATGAGCAGTTCTTC
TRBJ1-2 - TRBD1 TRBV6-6 CASSYPRRGQNYGYTF TGTGCCAGCAGTTACCCCAGACGGGGACAGAACTATGGCTACACCTTC
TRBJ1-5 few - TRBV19 CASTKEPYQPQHF TGTGCCAGTACGAAGGAACCCTATCAGCCCCAGCATTTT
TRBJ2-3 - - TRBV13 CASSLLTTDTQYF TGTGCCAGCAGCCTCCTAACCACAGATACGCAGTATTTT
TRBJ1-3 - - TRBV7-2 CASSRTATSGNTIYF TGTGCCAGCAGCCGGACAGCTACCTCTGGAAACACCATATATTTT
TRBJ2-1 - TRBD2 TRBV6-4 CASSEVAGGQNEQFF TGTGCCAGCAGTGAAGTAGCGGGGGGGCAAAATGAGCAGTTCTTC
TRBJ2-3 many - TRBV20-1 CSARERRFSDTQYF TGCAGTGCTAGAGAAAGAAGGTTCTCAGATACGCAGTATTTT
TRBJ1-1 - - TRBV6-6 CASSSTTFMNTEAFF TGTGCCAGCAGTTCCACGACATTCATGAACACTGAAGCTTTCTTT
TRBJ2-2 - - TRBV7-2 CASSSGPYAGELFF TGTGCCAGCAGTTCCGGACCCTACGCTGGGGAGCTGTTTTTT
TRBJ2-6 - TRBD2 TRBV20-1 CSAPTSGVGANVLTF TGCAGTGCCCCGACTAGCGGGGTTGGGGCCAACGTCCTGACTTTC
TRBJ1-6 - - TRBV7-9 CASSPPDSNNSPLHF TGTGCCAGCAGCCCCCCGGACAGTAACAATTCACCCCTCCACTTT
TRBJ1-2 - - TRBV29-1 CSVREGYTF TGCAGCGTGAGGGAGGGCTACACCTTC
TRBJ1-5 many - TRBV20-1 CSARGDPNQPQHF TGCAGTGCTAGAGGAGACCCAAATCAGCCCCAGCATTTT
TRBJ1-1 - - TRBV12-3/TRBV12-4 CARSLNRWTVAWGRGGTEAFF TGTGCCAGAAGTCTAAACCGCTGGACCGTGGCTTGGGGCAGGGGAGGCACTGAAGCTTTCTTT
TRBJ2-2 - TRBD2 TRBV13 CASSRRLAGAPGELFF TGTGCCAGCAGCCGTCGACTAGCGGGAGCCCCCGGGGAGCTGTTTTTT
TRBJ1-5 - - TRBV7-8 CASSSGPSERQPQHF TGTGCCAGCAGTTCAGGACCCAGCGAACGGCAGCCCCAGCATTTT
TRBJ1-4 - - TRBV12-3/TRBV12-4 CASSPRGLGEKLFF TGTGCCAGCAGTCCGAGGGGTCTGGGTGAAAAACTGTTTTTT
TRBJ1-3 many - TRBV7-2 CASSLGLVSSGNTIYF TGTGCCAGCAGCTTAGGTCTTGTGAGCTCTGGAAACACCATATATTTT
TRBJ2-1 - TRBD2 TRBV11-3 CASSPTGSGSYNEQFF TGTGCCAGCAGCCCCACAGGCAGCGGGAGCTACAATGAGCAGTTCTTC
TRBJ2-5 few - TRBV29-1 CSAVGGHLQETQYF TGCAGCGCGGTCGGGGGTCACCTACAAGAGACCCAGTACTTC
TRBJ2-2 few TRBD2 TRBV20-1 CSATMRGGTGELFF TGCAGTGCTACTATGCGGGGGGGCACCGGGGAGCTGTTTTTT
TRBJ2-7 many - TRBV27 CASSPRATYEQYF TGTGCCAGCAGTCCCCGGGCCACCTACGAGCAGTACTTC
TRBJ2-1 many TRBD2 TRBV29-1 CSVEGGLLHNEQFF TGCAGCGTTGAGGGGGGACTACTACACAATGAGCAGTTCTTC
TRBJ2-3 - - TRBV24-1 CATGGATDTQYF TGTGCCACCGGCGGCGCGACAGATACGCAGTATTTT
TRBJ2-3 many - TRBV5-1 CASSLLGVPDTQYF TGCGCCAGCAGCTTACTTGGGGTCCCAGATACGCAGTATTTT
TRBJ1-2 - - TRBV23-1 CASSPIGEADGDTF TGCGCCAGCAGCCCTATTGGGGAAGCAGATGGCGACACCTTC
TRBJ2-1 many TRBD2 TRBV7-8 CASSSPGTSVYNEQFF TGTGCCAGCAGCTCACCCGGGACTAGCGTCTACAATGAGCAGTTCTTC
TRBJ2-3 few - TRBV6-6 CASSYRPLGTDTQYF TGTGCCAGCAGTTACCGCCCGCTGGGCACAGATACGCAGTATTTT
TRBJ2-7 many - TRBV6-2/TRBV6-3 CASSYEEDYEQYF TGTGCCAGCAGTTACGAGGAAGATTACGAGCAGTACTTC
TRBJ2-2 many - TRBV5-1 CASSLVGTGELFF TGCGCCAGCAGCTTGGTGGGCACCGGGGAGCTGTTTTTT
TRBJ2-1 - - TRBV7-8 CASSLGSNIQSNEQFF TGTGCCAGCAGCTTAGGAAGCAATATCCAATCCAATGAGCAGTTCTTC
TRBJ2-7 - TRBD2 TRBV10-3 CAIGEGYEQYF TGTGCCATCGGGGAGGGCTACGAGCAGTACTTC
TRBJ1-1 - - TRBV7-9 CASSSGTDGGPRAEAFF TGTGCCAGCAGCTCAGGTACAGACGGGGGCCCAAGGGCTGAAGCTTTCTTT
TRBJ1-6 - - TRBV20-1 CSAPGGAHRALHF TGCAGTGCTCCCGGGGGGGCCCATCGCGCGCTCCACTTT
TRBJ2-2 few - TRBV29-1 CSVGGTENTGELFF TGCAGCGTGGGGGGGACAGAGAACACCGGGGAGCTGTTTTTT
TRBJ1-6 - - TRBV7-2 CASSLAAGRAYNSPLHF TGTGCCAGCAGCTTAGCGGCAGGGCGGGCCTATAATTCACCCCTCCACTTT
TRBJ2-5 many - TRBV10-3 CAISESFETQYF TGTGCCATCAGTGAGTCGTTTGAGACCCAGTACTTC
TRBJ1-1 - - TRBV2 CASRTTEAFF TGTGCCAGCCGGACCACTGAAGCTTTCTTT
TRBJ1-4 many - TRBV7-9 CASSRQDNEKLFF TGTGCCAGCAGCAGACAGGACAATGAAAAACTGTTTTTT
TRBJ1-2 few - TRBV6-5 CASSPRVLPSNYGYTF TGTGCCAGCAGCCCCAGGGTCCTTCCTTCTAACTATGGCTACACCTTC
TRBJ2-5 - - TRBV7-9 CASSPGPETQYF TGTGCCAGCAGCCCAGGGCCCGAGACCCAGTACTTC
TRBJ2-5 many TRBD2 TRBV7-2 CASSIPGGSETQYF TGTGCCAGCAGTATCCCGGGAGGTTCAGAGACCCAGTACTTC
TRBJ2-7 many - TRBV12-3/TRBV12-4 CASNAGGRYEQYF TGTGCCAGCAATGCTGGGGGTCGCTACGAGCAGTACTTC
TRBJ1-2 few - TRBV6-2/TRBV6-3 CASTLKKPNYGYTF TGTGCCAGCACCCTAAAGAAGCCCAACTATGGCTACACCTTC
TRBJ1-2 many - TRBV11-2 CASSFASAGSLMDGYTF TGTGCCAGCAGCTTTGCCTCGGCGGGGTCGCTGATGGATGGCTACACCTTC
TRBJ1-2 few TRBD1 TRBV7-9 CASSAPPGQENYGYTF TGTGCCAGCAGCGCCCCGCCGGGACAGGAGAACTATGGCTACACCTTC
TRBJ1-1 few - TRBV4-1 CASSQGWIQLNTEAFF TGCGCCAGCAGCCAAGGTTGGATACAGCTGAACACTGAAGCTTTCTTT